This T cell receptor (beta chain) was retrieved from a study of regulatory T cells in long-lasting Graves disease. Study overall: More than 5 years of antithyroid drugs with positive TSH receptor antibodies defined persistent Graves' disease.

This clonotype was detected a few times. What it recognizes is unknown. Stated time point: persistent/refractory GD, antithyroid drugs over 5 years with positive TRAb. PBMC-extracted RNA yielded the TCR library. The authors drew patients from an endocrinology department in Xi'an, China. Notes on the study in general: Favored usage of TRBV28, TRBJ1-2 and TRBJ2-5 was recorded in persistent disease.

CDR3-region Arm-PCR and iRepertoire HTBI primers produced the TCR beta libraries. Study processing details: Spanning all samples, the identified segments comprised over 50 TRBV and over 13 TRBJ. TCRdb independently ran MiXCR on the multiplex PCR reads; one entry per CDR3 protein. The authors' filters were not applied to this entry. The sample lists approximately 690,000 distinct CDR3 sequences, 30% occurring once. V was trimmed by 2 bases and J by 9 bases, leaving 8 bases between them. The CDR3 is 12 residues long. CDR1 is MNHNS and CDR2 is SASEGT in the germline V gene. The receptor comes from a female donor with Graves disease. The V and J genes are TRBV6-1 and TRBJ1-5; D not certain. This material consisted of peripheral blood mononuclear cells (PBMCs), taken when the disease was refractory, from a patient treated with antithyroid drugs. The CDR3 spells CASSELQGPQHF. CDR3 sequence (DNA): TGTGCCAGCAGTGAACTACAAGGGCCCCAGCATTTT.